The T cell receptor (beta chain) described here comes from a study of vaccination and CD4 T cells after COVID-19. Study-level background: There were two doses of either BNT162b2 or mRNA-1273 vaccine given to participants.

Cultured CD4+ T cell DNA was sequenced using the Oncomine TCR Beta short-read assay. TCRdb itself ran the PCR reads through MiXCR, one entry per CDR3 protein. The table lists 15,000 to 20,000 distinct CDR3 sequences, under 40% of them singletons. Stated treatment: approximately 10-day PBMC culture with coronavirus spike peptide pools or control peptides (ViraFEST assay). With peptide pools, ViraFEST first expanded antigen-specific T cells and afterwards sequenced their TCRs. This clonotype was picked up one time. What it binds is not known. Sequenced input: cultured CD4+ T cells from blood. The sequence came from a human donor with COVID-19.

CDR3 nucleotide sequence: TGCAGTGCTACCAGGGAAGGGTACGAGCAGTACTTC. It specifies CSATREGYEQYF. The chain recombines TRBV20-1 with TRBJ2-7; maybe TRBD1 (5 bases). This CDR3 contains 12 residues. Germline-derived CDR1 and CDR2 are DFQATT and SNEGSKA (reference sequence). Trimming pared 4 bases from V and 4 bases from J, leaving 11 bases between.